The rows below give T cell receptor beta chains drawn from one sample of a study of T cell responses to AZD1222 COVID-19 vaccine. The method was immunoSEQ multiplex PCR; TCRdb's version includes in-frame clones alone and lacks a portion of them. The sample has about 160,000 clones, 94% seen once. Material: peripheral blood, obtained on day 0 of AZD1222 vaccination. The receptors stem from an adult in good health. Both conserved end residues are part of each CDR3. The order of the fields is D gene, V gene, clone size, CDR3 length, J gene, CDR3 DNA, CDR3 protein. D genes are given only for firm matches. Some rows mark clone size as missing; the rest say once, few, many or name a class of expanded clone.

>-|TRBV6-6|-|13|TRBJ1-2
TGTGCCAGCAGAAGATTACAGGGTTATGGCTACACCTTC
CASRRLQGYGYTF
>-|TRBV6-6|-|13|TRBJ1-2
TGTGCCAGCAGGGTCGACGGCTACTATGGCTACACCTTC
CASRVDGYYGYTF
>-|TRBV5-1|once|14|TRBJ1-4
TGCGCCAGCAGCGCTGTTGGGAGTTCCGAAAAACTGTTTTTT
CASSAVGSSEKLFF
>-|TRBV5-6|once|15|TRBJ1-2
TGTGCCAGCAGCTTGGGGATCCCTGTCCTTGGTGGCTACACCTTC
CASSLGIPVLGGYTF
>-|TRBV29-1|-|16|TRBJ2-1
TGCAGCGTTGAACTTATGGGCACCCGAAAAAACAATGAGCAGTTCTTC
CSVELMGTRKNNEQFF
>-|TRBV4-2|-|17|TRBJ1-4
TGTGCCAGCAGCCAAACCAACACCGGGACACAAAATGAAAAACTGTTTTTT
CASSQTNTGTQNEKLFF
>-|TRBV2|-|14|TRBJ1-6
TGTGCCAGCAGTTCGGACAGCAGGAATTCACCCCTCCACTTT
CASSSDSRNSPLHF
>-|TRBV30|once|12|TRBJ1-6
TGTGCCTGGAGAGGGGGGGATTCACCCCTCCACTTT
CAWRGGDSPLHF
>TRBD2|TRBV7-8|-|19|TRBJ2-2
TGTGCCAGCAGCCCCCCCGGGACTACGTTAAGAAGGGACACCGGGGAGCTGTTTTTT
CASSPPGTTLRRDTGELFF
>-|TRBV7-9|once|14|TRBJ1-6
TGTGCCAGCAGCTTAGATGGCCAGGCAGCACCCCTCCACTTT
CASSLDGQAAPLHF
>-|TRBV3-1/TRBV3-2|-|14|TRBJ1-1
TGTGCCAGCAGCTACGGACGGGGCGACACTGAAGCTTTCTTT
CASSYGRGDTEAFF
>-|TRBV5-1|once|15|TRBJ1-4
TGCGCCAGCAGCTTGTTCTCGGCAGGTGGAGAAAAACTGTTTTTT
CASSLFSAGGEKLFF
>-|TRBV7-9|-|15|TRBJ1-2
TGTGCCAGCAGCTTAAATTGGGTGACCCTTGGTGGCTACACCTTC
CASSLNWVTLGGYTF
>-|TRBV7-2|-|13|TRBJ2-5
TGTGCCAGCAAAAGTAAGGGGAGCGAGACCCAGTACTTC
CASKSKGSETQYF
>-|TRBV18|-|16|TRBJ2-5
TGTGCCAGCTCACCTGACCCACTAGCACCGCAAGAGACCCAGTACTTC
CASSPDPLAPQETQYF
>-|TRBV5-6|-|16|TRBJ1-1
TGTGCCAGCAGCCTTCGGCCGCGGGGCATGAACACTGAAGCTTTCTTT
CASSLRPRGMNTEAFF
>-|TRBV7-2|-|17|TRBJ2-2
TGTGCCAGCAGCTTATCTTATAACCCCTTTAACACCGGGGAGCTGTTTTTT
CASSLSYNPFNTGELFF
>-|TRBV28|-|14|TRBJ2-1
TGTGCCTCCCAAAGGGGGGATCTCAACAATGAGCAGTTCTTC
CASQRGDLNNEQFF
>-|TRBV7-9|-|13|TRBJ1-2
TGTGCCAGCAGCCCCTCGGGGAACTATGGCTACACCTTC
CASSPSGNYGYTF
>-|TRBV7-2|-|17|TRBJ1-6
TGTGCCAGCAGCTTAGAGTCCGGGGCAGAATATAATTCACCCCTCCACTTT
CASSLESGAEYNSPLHF
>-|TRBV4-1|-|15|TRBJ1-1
TGCGCCAGCAGCCTCTACTCCGGGGGGAACACTGAAGCTTTCTTT
CASSLYSGGNTEAFF
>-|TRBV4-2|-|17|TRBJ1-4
TGTGCCAGCAGCCAAGAGGATGTAGTGGTGGCAGTTGGAAAACTGTTTTTT
CASSQEDVVVAVGKLFF
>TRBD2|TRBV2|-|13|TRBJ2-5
TGTGCCAGCAGCCGACTAGCATTCGAGACCCAGTACTTC
CASSRLAFETQYF
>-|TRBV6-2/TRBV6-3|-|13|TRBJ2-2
TGTGCCAGCAGCCCAGGCCTCCCCGGGGAGCTGTTTTTT
CASSPGLPGELFF
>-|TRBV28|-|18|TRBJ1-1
TGTGCCAGCAGTTTTTTGACTATACGACAGTACATGAACACTGAAGCTTTCTTT
CASSFLTIRQYMNTEAFF
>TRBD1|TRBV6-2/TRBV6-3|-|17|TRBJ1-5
TGTGCCAGCAGCCCGAGACAGGGAGGGGGCTTTTGGGAGCCCCAGCATTTT
CASSPRQGGGFWEPQHF